Below, 10 T cell receptor beta chains from the same sample are listed, as sequenced in a study of blood T cell repertoires in COVID-19. The data were produced by immunoSEQ multiplex PCR, yet TCRdb's version contains in-frame clones alone and is incomplete. This table holds fewer than 250,000 clones, 86% found once. What was sequenced was peripheral blood. The receptors come from a man aged 45-65 years with COVID-19, enrolled during active disease.

The genes are TRBV7-2 and TRBJ1-2, with a weak D call TRBD1 (5 bases). Germline CDR1 is SGHTA and CDR2 is FQGNSA. The CDR3 consists of 15 residues. V lost 2 bases to trimming and J lost 7 bases, with 17 bases between them. The CDR3 DNA reads as TGTGCCAGCAGCTTAAGTAGGGGTCCATTTTTTGGCTACACCTTC. Amino acid sequence: CASSLSRGPFFGYTF.

The rearrangement uses TRBV7-2 and TRBJ1-5; TRBD1 aligns across 7 bases. The CDR3 is 15 amino acids. J lost 6 bases, V lost 4 bases, and 9 bases had no gene match. CDR1 is SGHTA, CDR2 FQGNSA, per germline. The CDR3 loop reads CASSSDRAGGQPQHF. The DNA for the CDR3 is TGTGCCAGCAGCTCCGACAGGGCGGGGGGTCAGCCCCAGCATTTT.

This clone was picked up one time. The rearrangement uses TRBV11-2 and TRBJ2-7; 8 bases map to TRBD1. Germline V gene lookup returns CDR1 SGHAT and CDR2 FQNNGV. The CDR3 has 14 residues. V gave up 1 base and J gave up 5 bases; unmatched junction bases: 4. The CDR3 coding sequence is TGTGCCAGCAGCTTAGGTGGACAGGGTAACGAGCAGTACTTC. The encoded protein is CASSLGGQGNEQYF.

This rearrangement joins TRBV6-2 or TRBV6-3 to TRBJ1-6; D may be TRBD1 (6 bases). The CDR3 length is 17 residues. V was pared by 4 bases and J by 4 bases, with 17 bases between. Per the germline V gene, CDR1 is MNHEY and CDR2 is SVGEGT. Written as DNA, the CDR3 is TGTGCCAGCAGTTGGCCGTTGGACAGCGATTATAATTCACCCCTCCACTTT. Translating it yields CASSWPLDSDYNSPLHF.

The chain recombines TRBV19 with TRBJ2-7, with 7 bases that match TRBD2. The length of the CDR3 is 13 residues. Germline V gene data show CDR1 as LNHDA and CDR2 as SQIVND (reference sequence). V dropped 2 bases and J dropped 4; count of bases not matched to a gene: 2. The CDR3 protein is CASSISGTYEQYF. The CDR3 DNA reads TGTGCCAGTAGTATAAGCGGGACGTACGAGCAGTACTTC. The full variable domain, completed using reference TRBV19 and TRBJ2-7, is DGGITQSPKYLFRKEGQNVTLSCEQNLNHDAMYWYRQDPGQGLRLIYYSQIVNDFQKGDIAEGYSVSREKKESFPLTVTSAQKNPTAFYLCASSISGTYEQYFGPGTRLTVT.

The chain has TRBV7-3 and TRBJ2-2; 8 bases fit TRBD2. The ends lost 3 bases at V and 2 bases at J; junction bases unmatched: 8. The length of the CDR3 is 17 residues. Per germline, CDR1 SGHTA and CDR2 FQGTGA. The CDR3 nucleotides read TGTGCCAGCAGCTTTTCCGGACTAGCCCAAAACACCGGGGAGCTGTTTTTT. Its translation: CASSFSGLAQNTGELFF.

This clone was detected ten times or more. V gene TRBV24-1 combines with J gene TRBJ2-5; 8 nucleotides agree with TRBD2. CDR3 size: 17 residues. Looked up from germline, CDR1 is KGHDR and CDR2 is SFDVKD. Trimming at V came to 1 base and at J to 4 bases, leaving 10 bases not matched to a gene. In DNA form, the CDR3 reads TGTGCCACCAGTGATTTCCGCATGGGTAGCGGGGCAGAGACCCAGTACTTC. Amino acids: CATSDFRMGSGAETQYF.

V is TRBV29-1 and J is TRBJ1-4; 8 nucleotides line up with TRBD1. Germline lookup yields CDR1 SQVTM and CDR2 ANQGSEA. The V segment lost 5 bases and the J segment 2 bases; nucleotides outside the gene matches: 13. The CDR3 sequence is 17 residues long. CDR3 nucleotide sequence: TGCAGCGTTTCCGTAGGCAGCAGGGGGCCTACTAATGAAAAACTGTTTTTT. This sequence encodes CSVSVGSRGPTNEKLFF.

The J gene is TRBJ2-7, the V gene TRBV5-1; maybe TRBD1 (7 bases). Germline assignment: CDR1 SGHRS and CDR2 YFSETQ. The CDR3 covers 17 residues. Trimming cost V 6 bases and J 6 bases, with 28 bases left between them. CDR3 bases: TGCGCCAGCACTACGATACCCACCACGGAGGGGGCAGTCGAGCAGTACTTC. It is translated as CASTTIPTTEGAVEQYF.

The genes are TRBV3-1 (or the pseudogene TRBV3-2) and TRBJ2-2; 11 bases match TRBD1. CDR3 length: 16 residues. V trimming: 1 base; J trimming: 7 bases; junction bases outside the gene matches: 5. CDR1 is LGHDT and CDR2 is YNNKEL in the germline V gene (reference sequence). The DNA for the CDR3 is TGTGCCAGCAGCCAAGGGACAGGGGGCTGGAGCGGGGAGCTGTTTTTT. It specifies CASSQGTGGWSGELFF.